This T cell receptor beta chain is from a study of T-cell reconstitution after alpha-beta-depleted transplantation in children. A remark on this clonotype: Its antigen is still unknown.

Preparing the TCRbeta library involved the use of unique molecular identifiers. TCRdb fed the PCR reads into MiXCR, producing one record per CDR3 protein. The sample lists approximately 98,000 distinct CDR3 sequences; approximately 6% were seen once. The CDR3 contains 15 residues. Losses at the gene ends were 5 bases for V and 7 bases for J; bases not matched to a gene: 6. CDR1 and CDR2 from the germline V gene are SGHAT and FQNNGV. Notes on the study in general: Most T-cell counts and diversity one year after the transplant came from T cells that were newly produced. It was surviving recipient T cells and thymic progenitors that gave some patients high TCRbeta diversity at day 60. Several hundred expanded graft clones reportedly supplied alpha-beta T cells about two months after transplant.

The V and J genes are TRBV11-2 and TRBJ2-1, with 12 bases fitting TRBD2. This sequence was found in a male patient under 10 years old who had a stem cell transplant for acute lymphoblastic leukemia, so the T cells may come from the graft donor. The starting material was PBMCs, mostly from graft donor cells, obtained 360 days after TCRalphabeta/CD19-depleted stem cell transplant. CDR3 in DNA: TGTGCCAGCAGCGCTAGCGGGGGGGCCGGTAATGAGCAGTTCTTC. Its translation: CASSASGGAGNEQFF.